The T cell receptor beta chain under discussion was sequenced for a study of metastatic and nonmetastatic thyroid tumors. Study details: Samples came from malignant and benign thyroid patients, and repertoires were compared across blood and tumor or nodule tissue.

This clone was detected only a few times. Antigen specificity is unknown. The length of the CDR3 is 13 residues. Per the germline V gene, CDR1 is DFQATT and CDR2 is SNEGSKA (reference sequence). V lost 2 bases and J lost 7; bases outside the gene matches: 1. Thyroid surgery was performed in patients who had received no treatment beforehand. Study-wide points: In both blood and tumor samples, TCR beta diversity was reported significantly higher for malignant than benign nodules.

Per the authors' pipeline: A classifier of distant metastasis in papillary thyroid cancer was built from CDR3 differences (across clinicopathological groups). TCRdb ran MiXCR on the PCR reads. TCRdb assigned the V and J calls; the authors' analysis was not used. The sample shows 35,000 to 55,000 clones, around 3.1% of them seen only once. The TCR sequence derives from a female donor with papillary thyroid cancer or a benign thyroid nodule (not recorded which). Some clones in this sample may be carry-over from other donors' samples. The chain combines TRBV20-1 with TRBJ2-1; TRBD2 matches 11 bases. Specimen: blood. The CDR3 region is CSARSSGGNEQFF. The DNA of the CDR3 is TGCAGTGCTAGATCTAGCGGGGGGAATGAGCAGTTCTTC.